This entry concerns a single T cell receptor (beta chain). The antigen is not known. The V and J ends lost 2 bases and 0 bases respectively, with 13 bases between them. Germline V lookup: CDR1 SEHNR, CDR2 FQNEAQ (reference sequence). This CDR3 spans 16 amino acids. The record originates from a study of OX40 agonist ivuxolimab in advanced cancers. Individuals having autoimmune disease history or systemic immunosuppression were not enrolled. Blood samples were obtained at baseline, cycle 4 day 1, and cycle 7 day 1. General study results and limits: Antigen specificity of clonally expanded peripheral T cells was not established.

TCRdb's table, derived via immunoSEQ multiplex PCR, lists solely in-frame clones and lacks some. Seen here are around 60,000 clones, approximately 91% observed once, and the top ten hold 25%. The chain links TRBV7-9 to TRBJ1-1, with D perhaps matching TRBD1 (6 bases). This TCR came from an adult with an advanced solid tumor such as melanoma, head and neck, liver or kidney cancer. Sequencing used CD4+ or CD8+ T cells sorted from blood, obtained in a trial of the OX40 agonist ivuxolimab. CDR3 protein: CASSLPLDSLNTEAFF. The CDR3 DNA is TGTGCCAGCAGCTTACCACTGGACAGCTTGAACACTGAAGCTTTCTTT.